Listed below are T cell receptor beta chains from one sample, sequenced in a study of graft-versus-host responses after intestinal transplantation. Their specific antigens are unknown. The data were produced by immunoSEQ multiplex PCR, yet TCRdb's version contains in-frame clones alone and is incomplete. The sample lists over 40,000 clones; roughly 95% were seen once. The starting material was unstimulated CD8+ T cells sorted from spleen or lymph node cells, obtained before transplant. These TCRs come from a human donor who was the organ donor for an intestinal transplant. Each CDR3 is given with its conserved first and last residue. D genes are given only for firm matches. Expanded clones are given a class, and other clones once, few, many or no size at all.

CDR3: CASSLLEDEKLFF
DNA: TGTGCCAGCAGTTTATTGGAAGATGAAAAACTGTTTTTT
J: TRBJ1-4
D: -
V: TRBV27
size: -

CDR3: CASSPAGYSNQPQHF
DNA: TGTGCCAGTAGCCCAGCGGGGTATAGCAATCAGCCCCAGCATTTT
J: TRBJ1-5
D: -
V: TRBV19
size: -

CDR3: CASSQDLPSPYEQYF
DNA: TGCGCCAGCAGCCAAGATCTGCCTTCCCCCTACGAGCAGTACTTC
J: TRBJ2-7
D: -
V: TRBV4-1
size: -

CDR3: CASSVGQIEETQYF
DNA: TGTGCCAGCAGCGTGGGTCAGATTGAAGAGACCCAGTACTTC
J: TRBJ2-5
D: -
V: TRBV9
size: -

CDR3: CASSEDSTDTQYF
DNA: TGTGCCAGCAGTGAGGACAGCACAGATACGCAGTATTTT
J: TRBJ2-3
D: -
V: TRBV6-4
size: -

CDR3: CASRGVNIQYF
DNA: TGCGCCAGCCGAGGGGTTAACATTCAGTACTTC
J: TRBJ2-4
D: -
V: TRBV10-2
size: -

CDR3: CASSLSPGEGYEQYF
DNA: TGTGCCAGCAGTTTATCGCCGGGGGAGGGTTACGAGCAGTACTTC
J: TRBJ2-7
D: TRBD2
V: TRBV27
size: -

CDR3: CASSPSPSGGLYNEQFF
DNA: TGTGCCAGCAGCCCGAGCCCTAGCGGGGGGCTGTACAATGAGCAGTTCTTC
J: TRBJ2-1
D: TRBD2
V: TRBV11-2
size: -

CDR3: CASSRNYFGDQPQHF
DNA: TGTGCCAGCAGCCGGAATTACTTCGGAGATCAGCCCCAGCATTTT
J: TRBJ1-5
D: -
V: TRBV27
size: -

CDR3: CASSQARRLDGPDTQYF
DNA: TGTGCCAGCAGCCAAGCCCGCCGACTCGACGGCCCAGATACGCAGTATTTT
J: TRBJ2-3
D: -
V: TRBV4-2
size: once

CDR3: CASSQGTASEAFF
DNA: TGTGCCAGCAGCCAAGGGACAGCCTCTGAAGCTTTCTTT
J: TRBJ1-1
D: -
V: TRBV4-2
size: -

CDR3: CASSIGSPYNEQFF
DNA: TGTGCCAGCAGCATCGGAAGCCCCTACAATGAGCAGTTCTTC
J: TRBJ2-1
D: -
V: TRBV5-4
size: -

CDR3: CASRGQMNTEAFF
DNA: TGTGCCAGCAGAGGACAGATGAACACTGAAGCTTTCTTT
J: TRBJ1-1
D: -
V: TRBV6-6
size: -

CDR3: CASSQDAKISGNTIYF
DNA: TGCGCCAGCAGCCAAGACGCGAAGATCTCTGGAAACACCATATATTTT
J: TRBJ1-3
D: -
V: TRBV4-3
size: -

CDR3: CASSPKRGGSTGELFF
DNA: TGTGCCAGCAGCCCAAAGCGGGGGGGCTCCACCGGGGAGCTGTTTTTT
J: TRBJ2-2
D: TRBD2
V: TRBV11-3
size: -

CDR3: CASSYVAGGLNEQFF
DNA: TGTGCCAGCAGTTACGTAGCGGGGGGGCTCAATGAGCAGTTCTTC
J: TRBJ2-1
D: TRBD2
V: TRBV6-5
size: -

CDR3: CASSWGTGWETQYF
DNA: TGTGCCAGCAGCTGGGGGACAGGGTGGGAGACCCAGTACTTC
J: TRBJ2-5
D: TRBD1
V: TRBV5-4
size: -

CDR3: CATAQDTDEAFF
DNA: TGTGCCACGGCACAGGACACAGATGAAGCTTTCTTT
J: TRBJ1-1
D: -
V: TRBV13
size: -

CDR3: CASSLVPDRSYGYTF
DNA: TGTGCCAGCAGCTTAGTCCCGGACAGATCCTATGGCTACACCTTC
J: TRBJ1-2
D: -
V: TRBV7-9
size: -

CDR3: CASSIDLYGYTF
DNA: TGTGCCAGTAGTATAGACCTCTATGGCTACACCTTC
J: TRBJ1-2
D: -
V: TRBV19
size: -

CDR3: CASRQGLAGGGNEQFF
DNA: TGTGCCAGCAGACAAGGACTAGCGGGGGGAGGCAATGAGCAGTTCTTC
J: TRBJ2-1
D: TRBD2
V: TRBV11-1
size: -

CDR3: CASSWAAAYEQYF
DNA: TGTGCCAGCAGTTGGGCCGCGGCTTACGAGCAGTACTTC
J: TRBJ2-7
D: -
V: TRBV27
size: once

CDR3: CASSLEAQYSNQPQHF
DNA: TGTGCCAGCAGCTTAGAGGCTCAGTATAGCAATCAGCCCCAGCATTTT
J: TRBJ1-5
D: -
V: TRBV7-8
size: once

CDR3: CASSQVGFGAYEQYF
DNA: TGCGCCAGCAGCCAAGTGGGTTTTGGCGCCTACGAGCAGTACTTC
J: TRBJ2-7
D: -
V: TRBV4-3
size: -

CDR3: CASSFTYYWTLSQETQYF
DNA: TGTGCCAGCAGTTTTACTTATTATTGGACCCTGTCCCAAGAGACCCAGTACTTC
J: TRBJ2-5
D: -
V: TRBV5-8
size: -

CDR3: CASRQTDTQYF
DNA: TGTGCCAGCAGACAGACAGATACGCAGTATTTT
J: TRBJ2-3
D: -
V: TRBV6-5
size: -

CDR3: CASQGAGYGYTF
DNA: TGTGCCAGTCAGGGGGCTGGCTATGGCTACACCTTC
J: TRBJ1-2
D: TRBD1
V: TRBV2
size: -

CDR3: CASSNLDRGHNEQFF
DNA: TGTGCCAGCAGTAACTTGGACAGGGGACACAATGAGCAGTTCTTC
J: TRBJ2-1
D: TRBD1
V: TRBV6-4
size: -

CDR3: CASSRWWRGGQGTQYF
DNA: TGCGCCAGCAGCCGATGGTGGCGGGGGGGCCAGGGGACCCAGTACTTC
J: TRBJ2-5
D: TRBD2
V: TRBV5-1
size: -

CDR3: CASSRRAAQSSYEQYF
DNA: TGCGCCAGCAGTAGAAGGGCGGCACAGAGCTCCTACGAGCAGTACTTC
J: TRBJ2-7
D: -
V: TRBV4-1
size: -

CDR3: CASNAEQFF
DNA: TGTGCCAGCAACGCCGAGCAGTTCTTC
J: TRBJ2-1
D: -
V: TRBV21-1
size: -

CDR3: CASRSSVNTEAFF
DNA: TGTGCCAGCAGGAGTTCAGTTAACACTGAAGCTTTCTTT
J: TRBJ1-1
D: -
V: TRBV6-5
size: -

CDR3: CASNPGKDPLFAPLHF
DNA: TGCGCCAGCAATCCCGGGAAGGATCCGCTCTTTGCACCCCTCCACTTT
J: TRBJ1-6
D: -
V: TRBV10-2
size: -

CDR3: CASSFWGGGQETQYF
DNA: TGTGCCAGCAGCTTTTGGGGAGGGGGACAAGAGACCCAGTACTTC
J: TRBJ2-5
D: -
V: TRBV5-6
size: -

CDR3: CASSAEGSHLTGELFF
DNA: TGTGCCAGCAGCGCCGAGGGCAGCCACCTCACCGGGGAGCTGTTTTTT
J: TRBJ2-2
D: -
V: TRBV9
size: -

CDR3: CAWSPGQGGQPQHF
DNA: TGTGCCTGGAGCCCGGGACAGGGTGGCCAGCCCCAGCATTTT
J: TRBJ1-5
D: TRBD1
V: TRBV30
size: -

CDR3: CASSVEGGRRTDTQYF
DNA: TGTGCCAGCAGCGTAGAGGGGGGTCGAAGAACAGATACGCAGTATTTT
J: TRBJ2-3
D: -
V: TRBV9
size: once

CDR3: CASSYSIPNNEQFF
DNA: TGTGCCAGCAGTTACTCGATTCCGAACAATGAGCAGTTCTTC
J: TRBJ2-1
D: -
V: TRBV6-5
size: -

CDR3: CASSSSTPSSELTDTQYF
DNA: TGTGCCAGCAGCTCCTCCACGCCCTCTAGCGAACTCACAGATACGCAGTATTTT
J: TRBJ2-3
D: -
V: TRBV11-3
size: -

CDR3: CATSRDWTEVSNQPQHF
DNA: TGTGCCACCAGCAGAGATTGGACGGAGGTTAGCAATCAGCCCCAGCATTTT
J: TRBJ1-5
D: -
V: TRBV15
size: -

CDR3: CASTTPVSTYEQYF
DNA: TGTGCCAGCACTACCCCGGTCTCCACCTACGAGCAGTACTTC
J: TRBJ2-7
D: -
V: TRBV2
size: -

CDR3: CASSQGRSTGKTEAFF
DNA: TGCGCCAGCAGCCAAGGGCGATCCACAGGGAAGACTGAAGCTTTCTTT
J: TRBJ1-1
D: -
V: TRBV4-3
size: -